The 29 T cell receptor beta chains below all came from one sample that was sequenced in a study of cytomegalovirus exposure and HLA in healthy donors. The PCR contained 60 Vbeta and 13 Jbeta primers. Profiling relied on immunoSEQ multiplex PCR, and the TCRdb table lists in-frame clones only, not all of them. The data contain about 140,000 clones, around 79% of them seen just once; the ten biggest clones take up around 3%. Sequencing was performed on PBMCs. These TCRs come from a female donor in good health and CMV-seronegative.

In DNA form, the CDR3 reads TGTGCCAGCAGCCAAAGACGGCTAGCGGGCTTTGGGGATGAGCAGTTCTTC. This codes for CASSQRRLAGFGDEQFF. This chain connects TRBV14 to TRBJ2-1; 8 bases align to TRBD2. Germline loops: CDR1 SGHDN, CDR2 FVKESK. The CDR3 sequence is 17 residues long. J gave up 8 bases and V 2 bases, and 14 bases lay outside the gene matches.

V usage is TRBV7-9 and J usage is TRBJ1-5; TRBD1 matches 8 bases. Germline lookup yields CDR1 SEHNR and CDR2 FQNEAQ (reference sequence). CDR3 length: 14 residues. The junction had 1 base not matched to a gene; V was cut back by 5 bases and J by 1 base. The CDR3 DNA reads as TGTGCCAGCAGCAGGACAGGGAGCAATCAGCCCCAGCATTTT. This encodes CASSRTGSNQPQHF.

The genes are TRBV30 and TRBJ2-7; 11 bases map to TRBD2. This CDR3 contains 14 residues. Trimming cost V 7 bases and J 7 bases; bases outside gene matches: 12. Germline V gene data show CDR1 as GTSNPN and CDR2 as SVGIG (reference sequence). For the CDR3, the DNA is TGTGCCTCCAATAGCGGGAGGGCCCTGGGTGAGCAGTACTTC. Protein sequence: CASNSGRALGEQYF.

J is TRBJ2-1 and V is TRBV7-9; 10 bases line up with TRBD2. J was trimmed by 10 bases and V by 5 bases; bases with no gene match: 8. CDR3 length: 14 amino acids. Germline CDR1 SEHNR, CDR2 FQNEAQ (reference sequence). The CDR3 DNA reads TGTGCCAGCAGCCCCGGGACTAGCGTAAGAGAGCAGTTCTTC. It specifies CASSPGTSVREQFF.

The chain carries TRBV11-3 and TRBJ2-7; TRBD2 agrees at 10 bases. CDR1 is SGHNT, CDR2 YENEEA, per germline. The CDR3 consists of 17 residues. J was trimmed by 0 bases and V by 3 bases; bases with no gene match: 8. In nucleotides, the CDR3 is TGTGCCAGCAGCTTGGGGGTAGGGACTAGCGCCTCCTACGAGCAGTACTTC. Amino acids: CASSLGVGTSASYEQYF. The complete variable domain, with remaining parts taken from reference TRBV11-3 and TRBJ2-7, reads EAGVVQSPRYKIIEKKQPVAFWCNPISGHNTLYWYLQNLGQGPELLIRYENEEAVDDSQLPKDRFSAERLKGVDSTLKIQPAELGDSAVYLCASSLGVGTSASYEQYFGPGTRLTVT.

The J gene is TRBJ2-3, the V gene TRBV7-2; tentative D call: TRBD1 (5 bases). The CDR3 has 13 residues. Germline V gene lookup returns CDR1 SGHTA and CDR2 FQGNSA. Trimming left V 5 bases short and J 5 bases short, with 11 bases between. The CDR3 protein is CASSAGFGDTQYF. CDR3 bases: TGTGCCAGCAGCGCAGGGTTTGGAGATACGCAGTATTTT.

In regard to this clone: An end of the junction differs from the germline gene, which may be a read error. V usage is TRBV2 and J usage is TRBJ2-7; TRBD2 matches at 7 bases. Germline CDR1 is SNHLY and CDR2 is FYNNEI. The CDR3 has 15 residues. The CDR3 spells CASSEEAGPLGEQYF. In DNA form, the CDR3 reads TGTGCCAGCAGCGAAGAAGCGGGGCCTCTGGGCGAGCAGTACTTC. The complete variable domain, with remaining parts taken from reference TRBV2 and TRBJ2-7, reads EPEVTQTPSHQVTQMGQEVILRCVPISNHLYFYWYRQILGQKVEFLVSFYNNEISEKSEIFDDQFSVERPDGSNFTLKIRSTKLEDSAMYFCASSEEAGPLGEQYFGPGTRLTVT.

The chain employs TRBV7-2 and TRBJ2-7; the match to TRBD1 covers 10 bases. This CDR3 comprises 15 residues. Germline CDR1 SGHTA, CDR2 FQGNSA. With V trimmed by 1 base and J by 7 bases, 7 bases remained unmatched. DNA of the CDR3: TGTGCCAGCAGCTTAGGGGGACAGGGGCTTAGGGAGCAGTACTTC. It specifies CASSLGGQGLREQYF.

The chain combines TRBV5-1 with TRBJ2-5; D might be TRBD1 (5 bases). The V end lost 0 bases, the J end lost 2 bases, and 8 bases lay between the germline ends. The CDR3 spans 14 residues. CDR1 is SGHRS and CDR2 is YFSETQ in the germline V gene. DNA of the CDR3: TGCGCCAGCAGCTTGGGGCAGGGTCAAGAGACCCAGTACTTC. Amino acid sequence: CASSLGQGQETQYF. The whole variable domain, filled in from reference TRBV5-1 and TRBJ2-5, reads KAGVTQTPRYLIKTRGQQVTLSCSPISGHRSVSWYQQTPGQGLQFLFEYFSETQRNKGNFPGRFSGRQFSNSRSEMNVSTLELGDSALYLCASSLGQGQETQYFGPGTRLLVL.

The V call is TRBV6-5, the J call TRBJ2-7; 11 bases match TRBD1. V was clipped by 4 bases and J by 5 bases; unmatched bases: 4. The germline CDR1 and CDR2 sequences are MNHEY and SVGAGI. This CDR3 region has 14 residues. Written as DNA, the CDR3 is TGTGCCAGCAGTTTCCAGGGACAGGGGGACGAGCAGTACTTC. Translated, it gives CASSFQGQGDEQYF.

V and J are TRBV5-6 and TRBJ2-7, with unresolved D. The CDR3 spans 13 residues. The ends were cut back, 0 bases at V and 2 bases at J, with 6 bases in the middle. Germline CDR1 SGHDT, CDR2 YYEEEE. The CDR3 reads CASSLGVPYEQYF. The CDR3, as DNA: TGTGCCAGCAGCTTGGGAGTGCCCTACGAGCAGTACTTC.

The gene calls are TRBV19 and TRBJ1-2; TRBD1 agrees at 12 bases. The CDR3 extends over 15 amino acids. CDR1 is LNHDA and CDR2 is SQIVND in the germline V gene (reference sequence). V lost 6 bases and J lost 10; bases outside the gene matches: 12. The CDR3 sequence is CASSLSPGQGALYTF. The DNA for the CDR3 is TGTGCCAGTAGCCTCTCTCCGGGACAGGGGGCCCTCTACACCTTC.

The gene calls are TRBV10-1 and TRBJ1-6, with unresolved D. This CDR3 has 16 amino acids. V gave up 4 bases and J gave up 0 bases, with 10 bases separating them. CDR1 is WNHNN and CDR2 is SYGVQD in the germline V gene (reference sequence). CDR3 nucleotides: TGCGCCAGCAGTGTACTGTCGAGCTCCTATAATTCACCCCTCCACTTT. Residues: CASSVLSSSYNSPLHF.

V and J are TRBV7-9 and TRBJ1-1; D call uncertain. Trimming stripped 7 bases from V and 3 bases from J, with 12 bases between. This CDR3 has 13 residues. The germline V gene has CDR1 SEHNR and CDR2 FQNEAQ (reference sequence). The CDR3, as DNA: TGTGCCAGCACACGAACGAGAGACACTGAAGCTTTCTTT. Encoded protein: CASTRTRDTEAFF.

The chain links TRBV6-5 to TRBJ2-2; 7 bases are shared with TRBD1. V was pared by 6 bases and J by 4 bases, with 8 bases of the junction left unmatched. The germline CDR1 and CDR2 sequences are MNHEY and SVGAGI. The CDR3 length is 15 residues. This CDR3 is CASRQTGTSTGELFF. The CDR3 nucleotides read TGTGCCAGCAGACAGACAGGGACGAGCACCGGGGAGCTGTTTTTT.

The rearrangement joins TRBV7-2 to TRBJ2-4; a possible D gene is TRBD2 (6 bases). V lost 5 bases and J 8 bases, leaving 22 bases between the germline ends. The CDR3 runs to 16 residues. In germline, CDR1 is SGHTA, CDR2 FQGNSA. The CDR3 region is CASSLQSAGPWDIQYF. In nucleotides, the CDR3 is TGTGCCAGCAGCCTACAATCCGCGGGACCGTGGGACATTCAGTACTTC.

The CDR3 bases are TGTGCCAGCAGCCAGGGGACTAGCGGGGTCTTACGGGAGCTGTTTTTT. Amino acids: CASSQGTSGVLRELFF. The rearrangement joins TRBV9 to TRBJ2-2, with 13 bases lining up with TRBD2. This CDR3 has 16 residues. V dropped 4 bases and J dropped 9; count of bases not matched to a gene: 9. CDR1 is SGDLS, CDR2 YYNGEE, per germline. Filled out from reference TRBV9 and TRBJ2-2, the complete variable domain reads DSGVTQTPKHLITATGQRVTLRCSPRSGDLSVYWYQQSLDQGLQFLIQYYNGEERAKGNILERFSAQQFPDLHSELNLSSLELGDSALYFCASSQGTSGVLRELFFGEGSRLTVL.

This sequence joins TRBV7-9 and TRBJ1-2, with 10 bases matching TRBD1. The germline CDR1 and CDR2 sequences are SEHNR and FQNEAQ (reference sequence). This CDR3 comprises 13 residues. Trimming removed 6 bases from V and 6 bases from J; junction bases left unmatched: 4. CDR3 bases: TGTGCCAGCAGGACGACAGGGGGCCATGGCTACACCTTC. Amino acid sequence: CASRTTGGHGYTF.

This clone was observed a few times. The chain couples TRBV4-3 to TRBJ2-3; 11 bases fit TRBD2. CDR3 length: 16 residues. V dropped 2 bases and J dropped 1; count of bases not matched to a gene: 2. Germline values: CDR1 LGHNA, CDR2 YSLEER. The CDR3 loop is CASSQLTSGGTDTQYF. CDR3 nucleotide sequence: TGCGCCAGCAGCCAATTGACTAGCGGGGGCACAGATACGCAGTATTTT.

The chain recombines TRBV30 with TRBJ1-1; D unresolved. The CDR3 is 14 residues long. Trimming left V 3 bases short and J 5 bases short, with 16 bases between. The germline V gene has CDR1 GTSNPN and CDR2 SVGIG (reference sequence). The CDR3 loop reads CAWRTPGLGTEAFF. Written as DNA, the CDR3 is TGTGCCTGGAGAACCCCGGGGTTGGGTACTGAAGCTTTCTTT. The entire variable domain, with the rest obtained from reference TRBV30 and TRBJ1-1, is as follows: SQTIHQWPATLVQPVGSPLSLECTVEGTSNPNLYWYRQAAGRGLQLLFYSVGIGQISSEVPQNLSASRPQDRQFILSSKKLLLSDSGFYLCAWRTPGLGTEAFFGQGTRLTVV.

The gene calls are TRBV19 and TRBJ1-1; 7 nucleotides match TRBD1. Germline V CDR1 and CDR2: LNHDA, SQIVND (reference sequence). The CDR3 loop spans 15 amino acids. Trimming removed 7 bases from V and 1 base from J; junction bases left unmatched: 9. In DNA form, the CDR3 reads TGTGCCAGTAACAAACCGGGACAGCGGAACACTGAAGCTTTCTTT. It is translated as CASNKPGQRNTEAFF.

This chain links TRBV4-3 with TRBJ2-5; D unresolved. Germline V gene data show CDR1 as LGHNA and CDR2 as YSLEER. Trimming shortened V by 2 bases and J by 1 base, and 11 bases separated the two germline ends. The CDR3 covers 15 residues. The CDR3 loop is CASSQHVNSQETQYF. In nucleotides, the CDR3 is TGCGCCAGCAGCCAACACGTAAACAGCCAAGAGACCCAGTACTTC.

This sequence joins TRBV9 and TRBJ2-7; 7 nucleotides match TRBD1. The CDR3 has 14 amino acids. V shed 3 bases and J 2 bases; nucleotides not matched to a gene: 5. Germline V gives CDR1 SGDLS, CDR2 YYNGEE. CDR3 amino acids: CASSGGQSAYEQYF. Written as DNA, the CDR3 is TGTGCCAGCAGCGGGGGACAGTCGGCCTACGAGCAGTACTTC.

The V call is TRBV9, the J call TRBJ2-1, with D possibly matching TRBD2 (6 bases). The CDR3 runs 14 residues. Trimming took off 8 bases at V and 8 bases at J, with 20 bases between the two ends. Germline CDR1 and CDR2: SGDLS and YYNGEE. CDR3 sequence reads: CASSSGSTGDEQFF. DNA for the CDR3: TGTGCCAGTTCGAGCGGGTCCACTGGAGATGAGCAGTTCTTC.

The rearrangement uses TRBV10-3 and TRBJ2-7, with 9 bases fitting TRBD2. V lost 3 bases, J lost 5 bases, and 11 bases stayed unmatched. This CDR3 comprises 16 residues. The germline CDR1 and CDR2 sequences are ENHRY and SYGVKD. The CDR3 here is CAISDPTQAGGDEQYF. CDR3 DNA sequence: TGTGCCATCAGTGACCCCACTCAGGCGGGAGGGGACGAGCAGTACTTC.

This chain joins TRBV7-9 and TRBJ1-5, with D perhaps matching TRBD1 (6 bases). CDR3 size: 13 residues. Germline V gene sequence: CDR1 SEHNR, CDR2 FQNEAQ (reference sequence). V shed 5 bases and J shed 5 bases, with 10 bases lying between them. Here the CDR3 DNA reads TGTGCCAGCAGCCTGGCAGGGGATCAGCCCCAGCATTTT. Protein product: CASSLAGDQPQHF.

This chain joins TRBV5-1 and TRBJ2-1; TRBD1 matches at 9 bases. CDR3 length: 15 amino acids. Germline V gives CDR1 SGHRS, CDR2 YFSETQ. With 9 bases clipped from V and 2 bases from J, the junction kept 9 bases outside the gene matches. CDR3 DNA sequence: TGCGCCACCACCCTGGGGACAGGGCCCTACAATGAGCAGTTCTTC. Protein: CATTLGTGPYNEQFF.

V is TRBV6-6 and J is TRBJ2-1, with a weak D call TRBD2 (5 bases). This CDR3 has 13 amino acids. Germline lookup yields CDR1 MNHNY and CDR2 SVGAGI (reference sequence). Deletions cut 8 bases from V and 9 bases from J, with 17 bases between. The DNA for the CDR3 is TGTGCCAGCGGGGAGTTGTGGTCCGCTGAGCAGTTCTTC. This sequence encodes CASGELWSAEQFF.

The chain links TRBV5-1 to TRBJ2-7; the match to TRBD2 covers 8 bases. V lost 2 bases to trimming and J lost 4 bases; unmatched junction nucleotides: 5. The germline V gene has CDR1 SGHRS and CDR2 YFSETQ. The CDR3 spans 14 residues. CDR3 nucleotide sequence: TGCGCCAGCAGCTTTTCCAGCGGGAGTTACGAGCAGTACTTC. Its translation: CASSFSSGSYEQYF.